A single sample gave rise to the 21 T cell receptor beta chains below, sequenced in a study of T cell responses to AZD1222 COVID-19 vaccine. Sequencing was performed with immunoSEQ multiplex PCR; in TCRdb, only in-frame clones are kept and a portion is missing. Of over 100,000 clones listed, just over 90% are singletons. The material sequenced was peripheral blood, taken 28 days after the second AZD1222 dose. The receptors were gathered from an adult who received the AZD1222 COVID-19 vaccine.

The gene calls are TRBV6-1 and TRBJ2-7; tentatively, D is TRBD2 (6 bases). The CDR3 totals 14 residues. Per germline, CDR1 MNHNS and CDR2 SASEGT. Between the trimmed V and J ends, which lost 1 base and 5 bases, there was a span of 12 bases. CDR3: CASSEGAGRHEQYF. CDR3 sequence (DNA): TGTGCCAGCAGTGAAGGGGCAGGGAGGCACGAGCAGTACTTC.

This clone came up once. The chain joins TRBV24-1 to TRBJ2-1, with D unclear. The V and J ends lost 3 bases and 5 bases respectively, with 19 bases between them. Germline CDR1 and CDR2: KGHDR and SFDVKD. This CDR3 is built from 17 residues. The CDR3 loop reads CATSDPSPSAEHNEQFF. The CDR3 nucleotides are TGTGCCACCAGTGATCCCTCTCCGAGCGCCGAACACAATGAGCAGTTCTTC.

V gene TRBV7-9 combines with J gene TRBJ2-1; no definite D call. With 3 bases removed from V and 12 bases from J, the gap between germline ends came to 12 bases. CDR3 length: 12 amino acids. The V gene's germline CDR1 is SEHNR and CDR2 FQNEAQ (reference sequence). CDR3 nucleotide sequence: TGTGCCAGCAGCTTGGCCGGAAGCTTGCAGTTCTTC. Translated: CASSLAGSLQFF.

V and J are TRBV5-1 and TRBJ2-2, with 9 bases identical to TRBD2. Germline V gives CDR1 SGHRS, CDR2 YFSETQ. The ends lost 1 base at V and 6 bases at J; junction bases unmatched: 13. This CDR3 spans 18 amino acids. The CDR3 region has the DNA TGCGCCAGCAGCTTGATCGGTAGCGGGAGTCAGGGTGCCGGGGAGCTGTTTTTT. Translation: CASSLIGSGSQGAGELFF.

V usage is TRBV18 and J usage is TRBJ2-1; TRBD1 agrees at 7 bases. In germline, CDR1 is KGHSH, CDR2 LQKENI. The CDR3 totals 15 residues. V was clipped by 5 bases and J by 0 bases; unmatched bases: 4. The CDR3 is CASSSDRVSYNEQFF. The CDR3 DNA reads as TGTGCCAGCTCATCCGACAGGGTCTCCTACAATGAGCAGTTCTTC.

The CDR3 DNA reads as TGTGCCAGCAGGCGCCCTGAGGAGACCCAGTACTTC. The encoded protein is CASRRPEETQYF. The rearrangement links TRBV6-6 to TRBJ2-5; D not resolved. This CDR3 spans 12 amino acids. Germline-derived CDR1 and CDR2 are MNHNY and SVGAGI (reference sequence). Between the trimmed V and J ends, which lost 6 bases and 5 bases, there was a span of 10 bases.

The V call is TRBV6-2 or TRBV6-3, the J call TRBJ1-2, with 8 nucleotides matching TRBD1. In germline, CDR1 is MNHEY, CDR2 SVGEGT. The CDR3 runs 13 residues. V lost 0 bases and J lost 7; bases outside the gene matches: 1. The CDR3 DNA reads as TGTGCCAGCAGTTACTCTGACAGGGGTGGCTACACCTTC. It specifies CASSYSDRGGYTF.

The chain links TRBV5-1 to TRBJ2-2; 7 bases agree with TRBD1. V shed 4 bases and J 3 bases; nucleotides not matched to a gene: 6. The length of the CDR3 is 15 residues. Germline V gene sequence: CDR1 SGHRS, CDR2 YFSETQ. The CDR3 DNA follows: TGCGCCAGCAGCACCGGGACAGCTTACACCGGGGAGCTGTTTTTT. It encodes CASSTGTAYTGELFF.

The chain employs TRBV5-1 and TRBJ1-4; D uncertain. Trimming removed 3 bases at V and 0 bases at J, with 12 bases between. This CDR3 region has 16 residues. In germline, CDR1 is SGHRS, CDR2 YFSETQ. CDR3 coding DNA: TGCGCCAGCAGCTCGGGTCACAGTGCAACTAATGAAAAACTGTTTTTT. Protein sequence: CASSSGHSATNEKLFF.

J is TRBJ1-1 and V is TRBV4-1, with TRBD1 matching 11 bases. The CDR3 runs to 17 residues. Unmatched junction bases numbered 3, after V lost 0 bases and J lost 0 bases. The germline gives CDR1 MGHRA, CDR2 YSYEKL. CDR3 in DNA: TGCGCCAGCAGCCAAGAGAGGACAGGGGGCTTGAACACTGAAGCTTTCTTT. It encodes CASSQERTGGLNTEAFF.

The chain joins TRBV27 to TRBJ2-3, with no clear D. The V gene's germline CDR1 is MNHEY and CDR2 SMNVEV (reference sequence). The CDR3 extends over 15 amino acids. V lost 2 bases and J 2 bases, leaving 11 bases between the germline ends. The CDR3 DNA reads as TGTGCCAGCAGTTTAGGTACGCGCCTCACAGATACGCAGTATTTT. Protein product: CASSLGTRLTDTQYF.

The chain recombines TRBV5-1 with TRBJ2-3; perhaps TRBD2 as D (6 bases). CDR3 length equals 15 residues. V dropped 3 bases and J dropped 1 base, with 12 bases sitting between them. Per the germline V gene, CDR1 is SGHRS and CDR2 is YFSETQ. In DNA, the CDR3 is TGCGCCAGCAGCTCGACGGGGGAGGGCACAGATACGCAGTATTTT. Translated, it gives CASSSTGEGTDTQYF. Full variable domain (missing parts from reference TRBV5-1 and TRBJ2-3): KAGVTQTPRYLIKTRGQQVTLSCSPISGHRSVSWYQQTPGQGLQFLFEYFSETQRNKGNFPGRFSGRQFSNSRSEMNVSTLELGDSALYLCASSSTGEGTDTQYFGPGTRLTVL.

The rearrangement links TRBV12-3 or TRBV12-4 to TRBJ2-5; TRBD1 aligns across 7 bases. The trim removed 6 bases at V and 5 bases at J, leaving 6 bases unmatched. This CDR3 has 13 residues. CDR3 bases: TGTGCCAGCAGCCGGACAGGTACTGAGACCCAGTACTTC. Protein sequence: CASSRTGTETQYF.

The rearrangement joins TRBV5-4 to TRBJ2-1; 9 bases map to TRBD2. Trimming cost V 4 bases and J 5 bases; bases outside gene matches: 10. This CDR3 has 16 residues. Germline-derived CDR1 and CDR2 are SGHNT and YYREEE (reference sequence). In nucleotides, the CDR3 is TGTGCCAGCAGCCTTAGGCTAGCGGGGTTCGACAATGAGCAGTTCTTC. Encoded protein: CASSLRLAGFDNEQFF.

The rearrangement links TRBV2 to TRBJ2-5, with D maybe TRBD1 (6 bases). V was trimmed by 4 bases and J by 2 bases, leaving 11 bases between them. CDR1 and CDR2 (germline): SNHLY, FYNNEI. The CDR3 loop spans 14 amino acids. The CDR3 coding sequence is TGTGCCAGCAGTGTAGTGGGGACACAAGAGACCCAGTACTTC. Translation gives CASSVVGTQETQYF.

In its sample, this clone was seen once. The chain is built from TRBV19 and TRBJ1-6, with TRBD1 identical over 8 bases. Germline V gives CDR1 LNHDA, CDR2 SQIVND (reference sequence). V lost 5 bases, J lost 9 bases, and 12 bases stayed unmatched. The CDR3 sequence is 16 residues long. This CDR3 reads CASSLSGQGSGSPLHF. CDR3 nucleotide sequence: TGTGCCAGTAGTCTTTCTGGACAGGGATCGGGTTCACCCCTCCACTTT.

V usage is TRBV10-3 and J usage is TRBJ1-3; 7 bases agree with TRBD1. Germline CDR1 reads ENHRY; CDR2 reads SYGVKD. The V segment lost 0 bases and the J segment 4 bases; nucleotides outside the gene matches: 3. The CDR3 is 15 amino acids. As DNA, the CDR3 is TGTGCCATCAGTGAGTCGTCCAGGGGGGGAAACACCATATATTTT. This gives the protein CAISESSRGGNTIYF.

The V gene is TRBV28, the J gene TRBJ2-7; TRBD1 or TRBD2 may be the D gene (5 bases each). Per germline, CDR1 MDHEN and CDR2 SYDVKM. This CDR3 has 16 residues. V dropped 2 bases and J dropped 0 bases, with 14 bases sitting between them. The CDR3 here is CASSLGTGISSYEQYF. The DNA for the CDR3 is TGTGCCAGCAGTTTAGGGACCGGGATTAGCTCCTACGAGCAGTACTTC.

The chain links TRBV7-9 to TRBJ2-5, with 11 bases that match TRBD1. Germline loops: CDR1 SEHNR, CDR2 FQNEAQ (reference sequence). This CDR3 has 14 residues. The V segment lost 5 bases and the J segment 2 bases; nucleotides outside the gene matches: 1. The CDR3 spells CASSRDRGQETQYF. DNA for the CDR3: TGTGCCAGCAGCAGGGACAGGGGGCAAGAGACCCAGTACTTC.

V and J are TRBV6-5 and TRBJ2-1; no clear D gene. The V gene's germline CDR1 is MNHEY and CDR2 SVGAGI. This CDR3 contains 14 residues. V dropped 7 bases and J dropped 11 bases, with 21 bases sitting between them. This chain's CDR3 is CASKDLERVRQQFF. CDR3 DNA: TGTGCCAGCAAAGACCTTGAACGAGTGCGGCAGCAGTTCTTC.

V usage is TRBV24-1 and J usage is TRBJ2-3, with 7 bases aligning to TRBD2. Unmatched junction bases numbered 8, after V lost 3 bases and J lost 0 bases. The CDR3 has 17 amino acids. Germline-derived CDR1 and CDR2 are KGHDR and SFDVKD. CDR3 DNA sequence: TGTGCCACCAGTGATCCCCTCGAGCGGGAAAGCACAGATACGCAGTATTTT. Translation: CATSDPLERESTDTQYF.